The present T cell receptor (beta chain) was sequenced within a study of T cells in localized non-small cell lung cancer. General study points: Density of T cells in blood, when higher, went with longer overall survival. Multi-region tumor sequencing was not done, so intratumor heterogeneity could not be excluded. Turning up in adjacent lung were a median roughly 59 of the top 100 tumor clones. Uninvolved adjacent lung, not tumor, had the highest T cell clonality.

For this clone: No antigen is known for it.

Sequenced by immunoSEQ multiplex PCR; TCRdb stores in-frame clones only, minus some. The sample contains 28,000 or so clones, more than 65% of which appear only once. Deletions cut 2 bases from V and 5 bases from J, with 12 bases between. The germline V gene encodes CDR1 MNHEY and CDR2 SVGAGI. The CDR3 loop spans 15 amino acids. This clonotype was obtained from a man aged 40 to 69 with stage III squamous cell lung carcinoma. The chain uses TRBV6-5 and TRBJ1-4; D is possibly TRBD1 (5 bases). The sequencing used peripheral blood, collected before any cancer treatment. The CDR3: CASSYTRGFNEKLFF. CDR3 nucleotide sequence: TGTGCCAGCAGTTACACCCGGGGGTTCAATGAAAAACTGTTTTTT.